The source of this T cell receptor beta chain is a study of cytomegalovirus exposure and HLA in healthy donors. Overall study results and limits: Another analysis was done later, and it associated around 16,000 TCR beta sequences with HLA alleles at 0.05 false discovery rate. Cytomegalovirus-associated TCR beta chains were listed, numbering roughly 150.

With regard to this clone: Antigen specificity is unknown.

Vbeta (60) and Jbeta (13) primers were used in the PCR. Method: immunoSEQ multiplex PCR; TCRdb's copy keeps in-frame clones and lacks some. The data show 140,000 to 150,000 clones, around 79% seen once. This CDR3 region has 16 residues. Germline assignment: CDR1 SGHNT and CDR2 YYREEE (reference sequence). With V trimmed by 4 bases and J by 4 bases, 9 bases remained unmatched. The chain couples TRBV5-4 to TRBJ2-7; TRBD1 aligns across 12 bases. The sample was PBMCs. The origin of this receptor is a woman in her thirties or forties in good health and CMV-seropositive. This CDR3 is CASSLDGTGGQYEQYF. For the CDR3, the DNA is TGTGCCAGCAGCCTCGATGGGACAGGGGGCCAGTACGAGCAGTACTTC. Based on the CDR3 plus reference TRBV5-4 and TRBJ2-7, the full variable domain is ETGVTQSPTHLIKTRGQQVTLRCSSQSGHNTVSWYQQALGQGPQFIFQYYREEENGRGNFPPRFSGLQFPNYSSELNVNALELDDSALYLCASSLDGTGGQYEQYFGPGTRLTVT.